These T cell receptor beta chains were read from a single sample in a study of CD8 T cells in ankylosing spondylitis. TCRdb passed the 5' RACE reads through MiXCR, listing each CDR3 protein once. The data hold approximately 250,000 distinct CDR3 sequences, with 7% to 10% observed a single time. The material sequenced was blood, either unsorted or a sorted T cell fraction (not recorded which). Source of these receptors: a female donor with ankylosing spondylitis or in good health (not recorded which). The conserved cysteine and the conserved F or W are not part of the CDR3 here. The order of the fields is D gene, V gene, J gene, CDR3 protein. The D gene is left open where the match is weak.

-,TRBV10-3,TRBJ2-4,AISSDRAKNIQY
-,TRBV28,TRBJ2-1,ASSLGAREQF
-,TRBV3-1,TRBJ2-6,ASSQVPSGGANVLT
-,TRBV7-2,TRBJ2-3,ASKAGDTQY
-,TRBV5-1,TRBJ2-3,ASSFQPTPDTQY
-,TRBV7-9,TRBJ1-1,ASSSNRDSNTEAF
-,TRBV7-8,TRBJ1-1,ASSLANSHTEAF
-,TRBV3-1,TRBJ2-7,ASSQDRGQGYEQY
-,TRBV12-3/TRBV12-4,TRBJ2-3,ASSFRRYTDTQY
-,TRBV29-1,TRBJ1-3,SVVSHSGNTIY
-,TRBV7-2,TRBJ1-5,ASSSNARADQPQH
-,TRBV11-2,TRBJ1-4,ASSLGTGDEKLF
-,TRBV6-5,TRBJ1-6,ASSTREPTPRRLPSPLH
-,TRBV12-3/TRBV12-4,TRBJ2-1,ASSWTTDEQF
-,TRBV7-6,TRBJ1-2,ASSLAAGVYGYT
-,TRBV20-1,TRBJ2-1,SAIPLFDEQF
TRBD2,TRBV19,TRBJ2-2,AVGRKLAELNTGELF
-,TRBV27,TRBJ1-1,ASSFGTLGLNTEAF
-,TRBV29-1,TRBJ2-7,STESGHEQY
-,TRBV20-1,TRBJ2-5,SARGWVAGQQETQY
-,TRBV20-1,TRBJ2-5,SARDRSDGGTQY
-,TRBV6-5,TRBJ2-5,ASSWGRGETQY
TRBD2,TRBV27,TRBJ2-3,ASSLWASGGTDTQY
-,TRBV20-1,TRBJ1-2,SARMGLNYGYT
-,TRBV28,TRBJ2-1,ASTGLGSGYNEQF
TRBD2,TRBV6-1,TRBJ2-7,ASRSGRDYEQY
-,TRBV4-3,TRBJ2-1,ASSPGLVLEQF